Below, 17 T cell receptor beta chains from the same sample are listed, as sequenced in a study of shared clonotypes between healthy human individuals. Clones were read by immunoSEQ multiplex PCR, and TCRdb kept only the in-frame ones, dropping some. The sample has about 1.1 million clones, roughly 80% seen once; the top ten hold approximately 0.95%. Sequencing was carried out using memory CD4+ T cells from PBMCs. The subset here: CD45RA-negative fraction. The receptors here all came from a man younger than 35 in good health. Some clones in this sample may be carry-over from other donors' samples.

This clone showed up just once. This rearrangement joins TRBV7-2 to TRBJ1-2, with TRBD1 identical over 9 bases. Germline V gene data show CDR1 as SGHTA and CDR2 as FQGNSA. V was pared by 4 bases and J by 8 bases, with 8 bases of the junction left unmatched. The CDR3 is 14 residues long. CDR3 loop: CASSWDREAGGYTF. Here the CDR3 DNA reads TGTGCCAGCAGCTGGGACAGGGAGGCCGGCGGCTACACCTTC.

Details on this clone: This may be a read error: a much more frequent sequence differs by one nucleotide. Additional DNA sequences in this sample encode the identical CDR3. V gene TRBV28 combines with J gene TRBJ1-4; 7 nucleotides agree with TRBD1. CDR1 MDHEN and CDR2 SYDVKM come from the germline V gene. The trim removed 4 bases at V and 0 bases at J, leaving 5 bases unmatched. This CDR3 spans 16 amino acids. CDR3 DNA: TGTGCCAGCAGTTCCCCCGGGACAGCAACTAATGAAAAACTGTTTTTT. Translating it yields CASSSPGTATNEKLFF.

As regards this clone: Other DNA sequences in this specimen translate into the identical CDR3. This chain links TRBV18 with TRBJ2-5; D is perhaps TRBD2 (5 bases). The germline V gene encodes CDR1 KGHSH and CDR2 LQKENI. V gave up 1 base and J gave up 5 bases, with 5 bases separating them. The CDR3 totals 12 residues. CDR3 sequence (DNA): TGTGCCAGCTCACCACAGCGGGAGACCCAGTACTTC. It translates to CASSPQRETQYF.

The chain combines TRBV4-1 with TRBJ2-1; 9 bases fit TRBD2. The length of the CDR3 is 19 residues. Germline loops: CDR1 MGHRA, CDR2 YSYEKL. J gave up 0 bases and V 2 bases, and 11 bases lay outside the gene matches. CDR3 in DNA: TGCGCCAGCAGCCAAAAGCGGGGGGCCCCCTCAAGCTCCTACAATGAGCAGTTCTTC. Its protein product is CASSQKRGAPSSSYNEQFF.

V gene TRBV5-1 combines with J gene TRBJ1-4; perhaps TRBD1 as D (5 bases). In germline, CDR1 is SGHRS, CDR2 YFSETQ. CDR3 length: 14 amino acids. V lost 4 bases and J lost 4, with 11 bases in between. The CDR3 sequence: CASSVQDINEKLFF. CDR3 coding DNA: TGCGCCAGCAGCGTACAGGATATTAATGAAAAACTGTTTTTT.

CDR3 DNA sequence: TGTGCCAGCAGCCGAGGGGGGAACTATGGCTACACCTTC. Its protein is CASSRGGNYGYTF. The J gene is TRBJ1-2, the V gene TRBV27, with D possibly TRBD1 on 6 matching bases. Germline loops: CDR1 MNHEY, CDR2 SMNVEV (reference sequence). The CDR3 loop spans 13 amino acids. V was clipped by 6 bases and J by 2 bases, with 10 bases between them.

Remarks on this clone: This sequence is one base from a far larger clone and is likely a read error. Other DNA sequences in this sample translate to the same CDR3. The chain recombines TRBV7-2 with TRBJ2-7; D unclear. Trimming removed 0 bases from V and 6 bases from J, with 3 bases in between. The germline V gene encodes CDR1 SGHTA and CDR2 FQGNSA. The CDR3 runs to 11 residues. CDR3 bases: TGTGCCAGCAGCTTAGCGGGCGAGCAGTACTTC. Translated, it gives CASSLAGEQYF.

CDR3 DNA sequence: TGTGCCAGTGATGGCGGCGGCTTTGGGGAGACCCAGTACTTC. Translated, it gives CASDGGGFGETQYF. The genes are TRBV19 and TRBJ2-5, with D unclear. The CDR3 extends over 14 amino acids. From germline, CDR1 is LNHDA and CDR2 SQIVND (reference sequence). Trimming cost V 8 bases and J 5 bases, with 18 bases left between them.

This chain links TRBV11-2 with TRBJ2-1; TRBD2 agrees at 8 bases. V gave up 5 bases and J gave up 8 bases; unmatched junction bases: 14. The germline V gene has CDR1 SGHAT and CDR2 FQNNGV. The CDR3 consists of 16 residues. In DNA form, the CDR3 reads TGTGCCAGCAGCCCCAGGCCTCGCGGGAGGTTTGATGAGCAGTTCTTC. It codes for CASSPRPRGRFDEQFF.

This chain connects TRBV6-5 to TRBJ2-3; no firm D call. The CDR3 runs 15 residues. In germline, CDR1 is MNHEY, CDR2 SVGAGI. Trimming cost V 5 bases and J 0 bases, with 12 bases left between them. The DNA of the CDR3 is TGTGCCAGCAGTAGGCGCCCTACCAGCACAGATACGCAGTATTTT. Amino acid sequence: CASSRRPTSTDTQYF.

This clone was observed a few times. The chain links TRBV6-5 to TRBJ1-2, with TRBD1 identical over 7 bases. V shed 6 bases, J shed 4 bases, and the junction held 8 bases outside the gene matches. CDR3 length equals 14 residues. CDR1 is MNHEY and CDR2 is SVGAGI in the germline V gene. The CDR3 DNA is TGTGCCAGCAGGCTACTAGGGGGCGGCTATGGCTACACCTTC. This gives the protein CASRLLGGGYGYTF.

The chain uses TRBV28 and TRBJ1-5; D ambiguous. The germline V gene encodes CDR1 MDHEN and CDR2 SYDVKM. Trimming shortened V by 7 bases and J by 3 bases, and 16 bases separated the two germline ends. The CDR3 covers 15 residues. Here the CDR3 DNA reads TGTGCCAGCACCCCTTTGCAGACTAACAATCAGCCCCAGCATTTT. Its translation is CASTPLQTNNQPQHF.

The chain is built from TRBV7-8 and TRBJ2-3; D might be TRBD2 (6 bases). Germline V CDR1 and CDR2: SGHVS, FQNEAQ. The V end lost 5 bases, the J end lost 0 bases, and 9 bases lay between the germline ends. This CDR3 is built from 14 residues. In DNA, the CDR3 is TGTGCCAGCAGCCGTAGCGGAAGCACAGATACGCAGTATTTT. Protein sequence: CASSRSGSTDTQYF.

This clone was found a few times. In DNA form, the CDR3 reads TGTGCCAGCAGCCCGGGACTAGCCGGAAGGGAGACCCAGTACTTC. It encodes CASSPGLAGRETQYF. V usage is TRBV5-4 and J usage is TRBJ2-5, with 9 nucleotides matching TRBD2. Germline trimming cut 4 bases from V and 5 bases from J; bases unmatched to any gene: 9. CDR1 is SGHNT and CDR2 is YYREEE in the germline V gene (reference sequence). The CDR3 has 15 amino acids.

The chain employs TRBV5-4 and TRBJ2-5; 8 nucleotides line up with TRBD2. CDR3 length: 15 residues. Germline loops: CDR1 SGHNT, CDR2 YYREEE (reference sequence). V shed 5 bases, J shed 0 bases, and the junction held 6 bases outside the gene matches. Written as DNA, the CDR3 is TGTGCCAGCAGTCTCGGCGGGAGGTACCAAGAGACCCAGTACTTC. Residues: CASSLGGRYQETQYF.

J is TRBJ1-1 and V is TRBV7-9; possibly TRBD1 for D (6 bases). Trimming removed 1 base at V and 1 base at J, with 19 bases between. CDR1 is SEHNR, CDR2 FQNEAQ, per germline (reference sequence). The CDR3 covers 18 residues. The CDR3 loop reads CASSLVLLDRRKNTEAFF. As DNA, the CDR3 is TGTGCCAGCAGCTTAGTCCTCCTAGACAGGCGCAAGAACACTGAAGCTTTCTTT.

The chain is built from TRBV7-9 and TRBJ1-1; perhaps TRBD1 as D (5 bases). Deletions cut 4 bases from V and 5 bases from J, with 14 bases between. Germline loops: CDR1 SEHNR, CDR2 FQNEAQ (reference sequence). The CDR3 totals 14 residues. The CDR3: CASSSRWGETEAFF. In DNA form, the CDR3 reads TGTGCCAGCAGCTCAAGGTGGGGGGAGACTGAAGCTTTCTTT.